This T cell receptor beta chain was recorded in a study of T cell repertoires in cytomegalovirus infection. V lost 5 bases to trimming and J lost 1 base, with 10 bases between them. The V gene's germline CDR1 is SGHTA and CDR2 FQGTGA. This CDR3 spans 14 amino acids. One entry per CDR3 protein, called by TCRdb with MiXCR from the reads. The sample shows 300,000 to 400,000 distinct CDR3 sequences, about 28% of them seen only once. This clonotype was seen at least ten times. Its antigen is not identified. Study-wide points: Within the response measured ex vivo, HLA-C-restricted CMV-specific TCR beta clonotypes were dominant.

Material: cultured PBMCs, obtained from culture after CMV antigen stimulation. The chain couples TRBV7-3 to TRBJ2-3; possible D gene TRBD2, 7 bases. The receptor's source is a human donor in good health (CMV status not recorded). Some clones in this sample may be carry-over from other donors' samples. DNA for the CDR3: TGTGCCAGCAGCGCCGGGGGGCGCACAGATACGCAGTATTTT. This sequence encodes CASSAGGRTDTQYF.